These 10 T cell receptor beta chains originate from one sample sequenced in a study of early T cells in non-severe SARS-CoV-2 infection. From the 5' RACE reads, TCRdb called clonotypes with MiXCR, one entry per CDR3 protein. The sample records roughly 70,000 distinct CDR3 sequences, roughly a sixth being singletons. This sample comprised whole blood, obtained at baseline. The receptors stem from an adult who was a healthcare worker with PCR-confirmed SARS-CoV-2 infection or an uninfected control (not recorded which).

Here the CDR3 reads CASSVMGQSYNEQFF. CDR3 DNA: TGTGCCAGCAGTGTAATGGGACAGTCCTACAATGAGCAGTTCTTC. The rearrangement links TRBV2 to TRBJ2-1, with TRBD1 identical over 7 bases. Looked up from germline, CDR1 is SNHLY and CDR2 is FYNNEI. The CDR3 has 15 residues. Losses at the gene ends were 4 bases for V and 1 base for J; bases not matched to a gene: 4.

The chain has TRBV14 and TRBJ2-3, with D possibly being TRBD2 (6 bases). Germline V gene sequence: CDR1 SGHDN, CDR2 FVKESK. The CDR3 length is 16 residues. Trimming shortened V by 3 bases and J by 1 base, and 14 bases separated the two germline ends. Here the CDR3 DNA reads TGTGCCAGCAGCCACAGGTTGGGACTCGGCACAGATACGCAGTATTTT. Translating gives CASSHRLGLGTDTQYF.

This clonotype was counted a few times. The V call is TRBV19, the J call TRBJ1-1; maybe TRBD1 (6 bases). This CDR3 has 17 residues. V was shortened by 3 bases and J by 2 bases, with 19 bases between the two germline ends. The germline V gene has CDR1 LNHDA and CDR2 SQIVND (reference sequence). The CDR3 reads CASSMGHSGGGNTEAFF. Here the CDR3 DNA reads TGTGCCAGTAGTATGGGACATTCTGGAGGTGGAAACACTGAAGCTTTCTTT.

This clonotype is medium-sized (0.01 to 0.1%) within its sample. V usage is TRBV9 and J usage is TRBJ2-2, with no clear D. The germline gives CDR1 SGDLS, CDR2 YYNGEE. The V and J ends lost 3 bases and 0 bases respectively, with 0 bases between them. This CDR3 is built from 12 residues. CDR3 nucleotide sequence: TGTGCCAGCAGCGCGAACACCGGGGAGCTGTTTTTT. It specifies CASSANTGELFF. Together with reference TRBV9 and TRBJ2-2, the CDR3 gives the full variable domain: DSGVTQTPKHLITATGQRVTLRCSPRSGDLSVYWYQQSLDQGLQFLIQYYNGEERAKGNILERFSAQQFPDLHSELNLSSLELGDSALYFCASSANTGELFFGEGSRLTVL.

The chain is built from TRBV9 and TRBJ2-1, with 12 bases fitting TRBD1. The CDR3 runs to 14 residues. The germline V gene has CDR1 SGDLS and CDR2 YYNGEE. Trimming removed 6 bases from V and 8 bases from J; junction bases left unmatched: 6. The CDR3 region is CASNPGQGADEQFF. The DNA for the CDR3 is TGTGCCAGCAACCCGGGACAGGGGGCCGATGAGCAGTTCTTC. Full variable domain (outside the CDR3, taken from reference TRBV9 and TRBJ2-1): DSGVTQTPKHLITATGQRVTLRCSPRSGDLSVYWYQQSLDQGLQFLIQYYNGEERAKGNILERFSAQQFPDLHSELNLSSLELGDSALYFCASNPGQGADEQFFGPGTRLTVL.

This clonotype has more than one count but fewer than ten. The chain uses TRBV24-1 and TRBJ2-3; D is uncertain. The germline V gene has CDR1 KGHDR and CDR2 SFDVKD. V dropped 3 bases and J dropped 1 base, with 4 bases sitting between them. The CDR3 has 13 amino acids. The CDR3 here is CATSDAGTDTQYF. The DNA of the CDR3 is TGTGCCACCAGTGATGCAGGCACAGATACGCAGTATTTT.

V gene TRBV18 combines with J gene TRBJ2-5; D is uncertain. There are 11 residues in the CDR3. Trimming left V 5 bases short and J 3 bases short, with 4 bases between. CDR1 and CDR2 (germline): KGHSH, LQKENI. DNA of the CDR3: TGTGCCAGCTCATCCAAAGAGACCCAGTACTTC. Protein: CASSSKETQYF. Combining the CDR3 with reference TRBV18 and TRBJ2-5 gives the whole variable domain NAGVMQNPRHLVRRRGQEARLRCSPMKGHSHVYWYRQLPEEGLKFMVYLQKENIIDESGMPKERFSAEFPKEGPSILRIQQVVRGDSAAYFCASSSKETQYFGPGTRLLVL.

At least ten counts were recorded for this clonotype. This sequence joins TRBV6-2 or TRBV6-3 and TRBJ2-7; D not certain. The CDR3 length is 11 residues. Germline-derived CDR1 and CDR2 are MNHEY and SVGEGT. Trimming removed 2 bases at V and 8 bases at J, with 7 bases between. CDR3 coding DNA: TGTGCCAGCAGTTACCTCGATAAGCAGTACTTC. As protein: CASSYLDKQYF.

The chain combines TRBV18 with TRBJ2-5; D remains ambiguous. V was shortened by 2 bases and J by 5 bases, with 12 bases between the two germline ends. Germline V lookup: CDR1 KGHSH, CDR2 LQKENI. The CDR3 spans 14 residues. The CDR3, as DNA: TGTGCCAGCTCACCAAACTTCGGAGCGGAGACCCAGTACTTC. This encodes CASSPNFGAETQYF.

In its sample, this clonotype was seen a few times. This sequence joins TRBV9 and TRBJ1-1; D gene unclear. Germline-derived CDR1 and CDR2 are SGDLS and YYNGEE. This CDR3 is 14 amino acids long. V dropped 2 bases and J dropped 6 bases, with 14 bases sitting between them. DNA for the CDR3: TGTGCCAGCAGCGTCTCTCCCTCTTTGCCTGAAGCTTTCTTT. Translated, it gives CASSVSPSLPEAFF.